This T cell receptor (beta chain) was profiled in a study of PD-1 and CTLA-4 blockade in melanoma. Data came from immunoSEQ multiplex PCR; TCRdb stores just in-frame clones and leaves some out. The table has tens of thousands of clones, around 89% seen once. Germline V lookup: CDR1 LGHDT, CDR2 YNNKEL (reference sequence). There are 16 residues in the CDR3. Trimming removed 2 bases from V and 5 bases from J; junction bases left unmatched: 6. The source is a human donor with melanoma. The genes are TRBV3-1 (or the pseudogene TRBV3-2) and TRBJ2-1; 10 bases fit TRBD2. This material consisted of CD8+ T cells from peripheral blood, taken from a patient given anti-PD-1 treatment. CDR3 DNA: TGTGCCAGCAGCCAATGGAGCGGGGGGGCCGACAATGAGCAGTTCTTC. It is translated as CASSQWSGGADNEQFF.